This T cell receptor beta chain was sequenced during a study of CD8+ T cells in alopecia areata. Across the whole study: Severity among treated patients was scored by the percentage of scalp area affected. General study results and limits: Association of baseline CD8+ expansion with response is uncertain owing to one nonresponder. Affected lesional scalp, above all in alopecia totalis/universalis, was more clonal than normal scalp.

The junction had 13 bases not matched to a gene; V was cut back by 4 bases and J by 8 bases. The CDR3 runs to 15 residues. Germline V lookup: CDR1 SGHTA, CDR2 FQGNSA. About this clone: Its antigen remains unidentified.

Following RNA extraction, reverse transcription yielded cDNA that acted as the sequencing template. The data were produced by immunoSEQ multiplex PCR, yet TCRdb's version contains in-frame clones alone and is incomplete. The profile shows some 170,000 clones, 58% of them singletons. Regarding treatment: oral pan-JAK inhibitor, 5-10 mg twice daily. Samples from alopecia areata patients were lesional scalp punch biopsies and peripheral blood. The source material was CD4+ T cells sorted from blood, sampled between weeks 55 and 65, from a patient treated with tofacitinib. The V gene is TRBV7-2, the J gene TRBJ1-2; 7 bases are a match to TRBD1. The sequence derives from a human donor with alopecia areata. CDR3 nucleotide sequence: TGTGCCAGCAGCTCGACAATGACAGGGAGCGTCGGCTACACCTTC. This codes for CASSSTMTGSVGYTF.